This passage covers 13 T cell receptor beta chains from one sample sequenced in a study of sequential checkpoint blockade in melanoma (dated by TCRdb to about 2019). The treatment or condition label, as the study defines it: randomized to nivolumab then ipilimumab (arm A) or the reverse (arm B). Libraries were made using the immunoSEQ multiplex PCR assay. In TCRdb, the immuneACCESS table is reduced to in-frame sequences with V and J assigned. These tables do not hold every clone; where another copy was compared, an unresolved V gene accounts for under half, and the others remain unexplained. Counted in this sample were around 15,000 clones; around 48% of them appeared once. The ten largest clones add up to around 15% of the sample. The specimen was CD8+ T cells sorted from blood (inferred from file names), collected from a patient given nivolumab and ipilimumab in sequence. Receptors were obtained from a human donor with melanoma.

This clone turned up a few times. The chain has TRBV19 and TRBJ1-1, with TRBD1 matching 9 bases. CDR3 length equals 15 residues. CDR1 LNHDA and CDR2 SQIVND come from the germline V gene (reference sequence). Trimming removed 0 bases from V and 4 bases from J; junction bases left unmatched: 3. DNA for the CDR3: TGTGCCAGTAGTATAGACGGGACAGGGTTCACTGAAGCTTTCTTT. It translates to CASSIDGTGFTEAFF.

In its sample, this clone was seen a few times. This chain joins TRBV27 and TRBJ1-2; D perhaps matches TRBD1 (6 bases). CDR1 MNHEY and CDR2 SMNVEV come from the germline V gene (reference sequence). Trimming removed 0 bases at V and 4 bases at J, with 12 bases between. This CDR3 comprises 15 residues. The CDR3 sequence: CASSLSRTVGYGYTF. The DNA of the CDR3 is TGTGCCAGCAGTTTATCAAGGACAGTGGGCTATGGCTACACCTTC.

In its sample, this clone was seen a few times. This chain connects TRBV5-4 to TRBJ2-7, with 8 positions matching TRBD1. V trimming: 3 bases; J trimming: 3 bases; junction bases outside the gene matches: 5. This CDR3 is built from 14 residues. The germline V gene encodes CDR1 SGHNT and CDR2 YYREEE (reference sequence). DNA of the CDR3: TGTGCCAGCAGCTCGACAGGGGCAATCTACGAGCAGTACTTC. Protein product: CASSSTGAIYEQYF.

The CDR3 nucleotides read TGTGCCAGCAGTCCGAGGGGGTCTGGAAACACCATATATTTT. Its protein product is CASSPRGSGNTIYF. The genes are TRBV27 and TRBJ1-3; TRBD1 might be the D (6 bases). This CDR3 contains 14 residues. Per the germline V gene, CDR1 is MNHEY and CDR2 is SMNVEV (reference sequence). With 5 bases removed from V and 1 base from J, the gap between germline ends came to 9 bases.

V usage is TRBV13 and J usage is TRBJ1-3, with D possibly TRBD1 on 5 matching bases. Germline CDR1 reads PRHDT; CDR2 reads FYEKMQ (reference sequence). The CDR3 is 17 residues long. Deletions cut 4 bases from V and 0 bases from J, with 16 bases between. The DNA for the CDR3 is TGTGCCAGCAGCTCTGAATTGACAGAGTCCTCTGGAAACACCATATATTTT. Amino acid sequence: CASSSELTESSGNTIYF.

The J gene is TRBJ2-1, the V gene TRBV7-6, with TRBD2 as a possible D gene (5 bases). There are 14 residues in the CDR3. V was pared by 5 bases and J by 5 bases, with 13 bases between. Looked up from germline, CDR1 is SGHVS and CDR2 is FNYEAQ. The CDR3 DNA is TGTGCCAGCAGCCCTCGGACTGACCACAATGAGCAGTTCTTC. It translates to CASSPRTDHNEQFF. The full variable domain, in which reference TRBV7-6 and TRBJ2-1 provide the parts outside the CDR3, is GAGVSQSPRYKVTKRGQDVALRCDPISGHVSLYWYRQALGQGPEFLTYFNYEAQQDKSGLPNDRFSAERPEGSISTLTIQRTEQRDSAMYRCASSPRTDHNEQFFGPGTRLTVL.

In this sample, this clone turned up once. The rearrangement joins TRBV25-1 to TRBJ1-6; D is uncertain. This CDR3 is built from 13 residues. From germline, CDR1 is MGHDK and CDR2 SYGVNS. The V end lost 6 bases, the J end lost 8 bases, and 11 bases lay between the germline ends. The CDR3 DNA is TGTGCCAGCAGCCGCCAGGAAGATTCACCCCTCCACTTT. Its protein is CASSRQEDSPLHF.

The chain is built from TRBV11-2 and TRBJ1-2, with D maybe TRBD1 (6 bases). V was clipped by 4 bases and J by 6 bases, with 15 bases between them. The CDR3 covers 14 residues. Germline V gene sequence: CDR1 SGHAT, CDR2 FQNNGV. The CDR3 coding sequence is TGTGCCAGCAGCTCGGACAGCTGCTATGATGGCTACACCTTC. Protein product: CASSSDSCYDGYTF.

This clone has only a few counts. V and J are TRBV7-8 and TRBJ2-5, with 8 bases identical to TRBD2. The trim removed 5 bases at V and 5 bases at J, leaving 10 bases unmatched. Germline V lookup: CDR1 SGHVS, CDR2 FQNEAQ. The CDR3 spans 15 residues. CDR3: CASSPLTSAGETQYF. CDR3 in DNA: TGTGCCAGCAGCCCCCTGACTAGCGCGGGGGAGACCCAGTACTTC. Supplemented by reference TRBV7-8 and TRBJ2-5, the full variable domain reads GAGVSQSPRYKVAKRGQDVALRCDPISGHVSLFWYQQALGQGPEFLTYFQNEAQLDKSGLPSDRFFAERPEGSVSTLKIQRTQQEDSAVYLCASSPLTSAGETQYFGPGTRLLVL.

Sample share makes this clone medium-sized. The chain couples TRBV7-9 to TRBJ1-6, with D perhaps TRBD1 (5 bases). V lost 2 bases and J 7 bases, leaving 9 bases between the germline ends. The CDR3 runs 14 residues. The V gene's germline CDR1 is SEHNR and CDR2 FQNEAQ (reference sequence). CDR3 nucleotides: TGTGCCAGCAGCTTAATTGGGGCCAATTCACCCCTCCACTTT. Encoded protein: CASSLIGANSPLHF.

This clone was observed a single time. The rearrangement uses TRBV5-1 and TRBJ2-7; TRBD1 agrees at 9 bases. CDR3 length: 14 amino acids. Looked up from germline, CDR1 is SGHRS and CDR2 is YFSETQ. The ends lost 4 bases at V and 3 bases at J; junction bases unmatched: 5. The CDR3 DNA reads as TGCGCCAGCAGCATTCGGGGACAGGGCTACGAGCAGTACTTC. This gives the protein CASSIRGQGYEQYF.

V usage is TRBV29-1 and J usage is TRBJ2-7, with TRBD1 as a possible D gene (6 bases). Germline V CDR1 and CDR2: SQVTM, ANQGSEA. V gave up 5 bases and J gave up 3 bases, with 17 bases separating them. The length of the CDR3 is 14 residues. CDR3 residues: CSVQSAGAIYEQYF. The DNA for the CDR3 is TGCAGCGTTCAGAGTGCAGGGGCCATCTACGAGCAGTACTTC.

By its share, this clone is medium-sized. The rearrangement uses TRBV13 and TRBJ2-7; D might be TRBD2 (6 bases). Looked up from germline, CDR1 is PRHDT and CDR2 is FYEKMQ (reference sequence). V was cut by 0 bases and J by 7 bases, with 13 bases left in between. There are 14 residues in the CDR3. Written as DNA, the CDR3 is TGTGCCAGCAGCTTAGGCTCGGGGGTTGTGGAGCAGTACTTC. Amino acid sequence: CASSLGSGVVEQYF.